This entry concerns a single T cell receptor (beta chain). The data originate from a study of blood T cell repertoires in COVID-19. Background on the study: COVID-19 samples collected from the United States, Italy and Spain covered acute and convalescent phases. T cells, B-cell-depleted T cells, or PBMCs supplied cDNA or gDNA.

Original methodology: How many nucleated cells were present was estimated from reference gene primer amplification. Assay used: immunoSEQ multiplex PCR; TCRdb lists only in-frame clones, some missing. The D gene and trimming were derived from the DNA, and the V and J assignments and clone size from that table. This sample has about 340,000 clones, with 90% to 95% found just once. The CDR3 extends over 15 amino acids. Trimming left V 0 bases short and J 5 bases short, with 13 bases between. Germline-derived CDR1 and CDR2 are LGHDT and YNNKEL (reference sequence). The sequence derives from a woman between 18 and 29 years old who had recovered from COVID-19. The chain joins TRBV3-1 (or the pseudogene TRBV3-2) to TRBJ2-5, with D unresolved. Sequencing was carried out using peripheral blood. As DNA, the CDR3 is TGTGCCAGCAGCCAAGATCGAATAGTTCGGGAGACCCAGTACTTC. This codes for CASSQDRIVRETQYF.